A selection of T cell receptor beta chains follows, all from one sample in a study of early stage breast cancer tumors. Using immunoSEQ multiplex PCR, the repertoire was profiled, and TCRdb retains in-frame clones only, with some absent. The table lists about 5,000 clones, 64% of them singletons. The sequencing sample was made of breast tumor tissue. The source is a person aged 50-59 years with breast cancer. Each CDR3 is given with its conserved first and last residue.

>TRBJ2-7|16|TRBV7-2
CASSLATGALFHEQYF
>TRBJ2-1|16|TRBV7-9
CASSLASDYSYNEQFF
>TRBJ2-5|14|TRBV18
CASSPWAKKETQYF
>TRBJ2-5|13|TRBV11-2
CASSLGQEETQYF
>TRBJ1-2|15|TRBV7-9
CASSLEGRGLDGYTF
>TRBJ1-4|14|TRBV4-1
CASSRGTGDEKLFF
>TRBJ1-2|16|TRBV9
CASSADGTGGPYGYTF
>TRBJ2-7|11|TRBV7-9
CASSFLYEQYF
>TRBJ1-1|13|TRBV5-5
CASSFTSNTEAFF
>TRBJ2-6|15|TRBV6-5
CASSYSRSGANVLTF
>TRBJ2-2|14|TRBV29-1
CSVDSQANTGELFF
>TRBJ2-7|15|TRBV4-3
CASSHLRDITYEQYF